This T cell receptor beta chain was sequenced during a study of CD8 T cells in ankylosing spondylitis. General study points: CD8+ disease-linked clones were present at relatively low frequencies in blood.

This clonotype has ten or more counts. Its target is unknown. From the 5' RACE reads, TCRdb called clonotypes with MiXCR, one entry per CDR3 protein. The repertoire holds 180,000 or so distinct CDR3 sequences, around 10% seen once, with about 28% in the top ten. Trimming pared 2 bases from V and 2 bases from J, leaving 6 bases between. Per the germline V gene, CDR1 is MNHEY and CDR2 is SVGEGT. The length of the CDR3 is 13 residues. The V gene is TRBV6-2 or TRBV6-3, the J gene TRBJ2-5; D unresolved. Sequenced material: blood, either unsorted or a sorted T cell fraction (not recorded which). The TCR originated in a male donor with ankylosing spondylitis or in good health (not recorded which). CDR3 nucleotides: TGTGCCAGCAGTTACGTACAGCAAGAGACCCAGTACTTC. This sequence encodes CASSYVQQETQYF.